This paragraph covers one TCR beta chain sequence. Enrolled during active infection, Seattle patients were then followed longitudinally. This sample was taken from a study of blood T cell repertoires in COVID-19. Across the study: Acute and convalescent COVID-19 samples came from the United States, Italy and Spain. Sources were T cells, B-cell-depleted T cells, or PBMCs; the material itself was cDNA or gDNA.

Germline V CDR1 and CDR2: SGHRS, YFSETQ. The CDR3 spans 14 residues. Trimming left V 3 bases short and J 5 bases short, with 13 bases between. In the source study's methods: Nucleated cell number was recorded as an estimate derived from reference gene primer amplification. TCRdb keeps only in-frame clones here, not all; method: immunoSEQ multiplex PCR. That table supplies the V and J calls and clone size; D and trimming were determined from the DNA. The sample contains 75,000 to 90,000 clones, 90% of which appear only once. The J gene is TRBJ2-3, the V gene TRBV5-1; possible D gene TRBD2, 6 bases. The TCR comes from a man aged 18 to 29 with COVID-19, enrolled during active disease. The sample taken for sequencing was peripheral blood. DNA for the CDR3: TGCGCCAGCAGCTACCTAGCGAAAGGAGATACGCAGTATTTT. As protein: CASSYLAKGDTQYF.